These T cell receptor beta chains were read from a single sample in a study of blood T cell repertoires in COVID-19. Sequenced by immunoSEQ multiplex PCR; TCRdb stores in-frame clones only, minus some. Counted here are some 30,000 clones, around 90% occurring once; the ten biggest clones make up roughly 1%. Sequenced sample: peripheral blood. These receptor sequences come from a man in his sixties or seventies with active or convalescent COVID-19. Each CDR3 is given with its conserved first and last residue. A D gene is named only where the DNA matches it firmly. Clone size is stated in some rows and not others, as once, few, many or a class when expanded.

>-|TRBJ1-1|TRBV19|-
CASSMSRAQNTEAFF
TGTGCCAGTAGTATGAGCAGGGCTCAGAACACTGAAGCTTTCTTT
>TRBD1|TRBJ1-1|TRBV5-1|-
CASSLARGRVMNTEAFF
TGCGCCAGCAGCTTGGCCAGGGGGCGAGTCATGAACACTGAAGCTTTCTTT
>-|TRBJ2-3|TRBV2|-
CASTREFGDTQYF
TGTGCCAGCACTCGGGAGTTTGGGGATACGCAGTATTTT
>-|TRBJ1-3|TRBV28|-
CASTAGGTGNTIYF
TGTGCCAGCACGGCGGGGGGGACTGGAAACACCATATATTTT
>-|TRBJ2-7|TRBV19|once
CASSIRVTSANEQYF
TGTGCCAGTAGTATCAGGGTGACCTCAGCGAACGAGCAGTACTTC
>-|TRBJ1-1|TRBV4-2|-
CASSPPGANTEAFF
TGTGCCAGCAGCCCCCCCGGTGCGAACACTGAAGCTTTCTTT
>TRBD1|TRBJ1-2|TRBV25-1|-
CASSPGQGRDGYTF
TGTGCCAGCAGTCCGGGACAGGGAAGAGACGGCTACACCTTC
>TRBD2|TRBJ2-7|TRBV19|-
CASSIDLTSGASYEQYF
TGTGCCAGTAGTATAGATCTGACTAGCGGAGCGTCCTACGAGCAGTACTTC
>-|TRBJ1-5|TRBV27|-
CASSSGQTPSMPQHF
TGTGCCAGCAGTTCTGGGCAAACCCCGTCGATGCCCCAGCATTTT
>TRBD2|TRBJ2-7|TRBV6-1|-
CASSVSTSGATYEQYF
TGTGCCAGCAGTGTTTCGACTAGCGGGGCGACCTACGAGCAGTACTTC
>-|TRBJ1-5|TRBV2|-
CASSRLFNQPQHF
TGTGCCAGCTCCAGACTGTTCAATCAGCCCCAGCATTTT
>TRBD1|TRBJ1-1|TRBV5-4|-
CASSSRDRNTEAFF
TGTGCCAGCAGCAGCCGGGACAGAAACACTGAAGCTTTCTTT
>TRBD1|TRBJ2-7|TRBV18|-
CASSPGTDYEQYF
TGTGCCAGCTCGCCCGGGACAGACTACGAGCAGTACTTC
>-|TRBJ1-2|TRBV6-8|once
CASSYHRVGYGYTF
TGTGCCAGCAGTTATCACAGGGTTGGCTATGGCTACACCTTC
>-|TRBJ2-4|TRBV6-5|-
CASSYTGQNIQYF
TGTGCCAGCAGTTATACAGGCCAAAACATTCAGTACTTC
>-|TRBJ2-5|TRBV5-1|few
CASTDSQETQYF
TGCGCCAGCACGGACTCACAAGAGACCCAGTACTTC
>TRBD1|TRBJ2-3|TRBV7-2|-
CASSQRDSFDTQYF
TGTGCCAGCAGCCAAAGGGACAGCTTTGATACGCAGTATTTT
>-|TRBJ1-3|TRBV9|once
CASSADSGGSGNTIYF
TGTGCCAGCAGCGCCGACTCGGGCGGGTCTGGAAACACCATATATTTT
>-|TRBJ2-7|TRBV29-1|-
CSVEVAYEQYF
TGCAGCGTTGAGGTAGCCTACGAGCAGTACTTC
>TRBD1|TRBJ2-7|TRBV15|-
CATSDRDRVGEQYF
TGTGCCACCAGCGACCGGGACAGGGTCGGCGAGCAGTACTTC
>TRBD1|TRBJ1-1|TRBV2|-
CASLGDREQKAFF
TGTGCCAGCCTCGGGGACAGGGAACAAAAAGCTTTCTTT
>-|TRBJ2-7|TRBV5-6|-
CASTRRGEQYF
TGTGCCAGCACCCGCAGAGGCGAGCAGTACTTC
>-|TRBJ2-4|TRBV18|-
CASSTGSVDIQYF
TGTGCCAGCTCAACGGGAAGTGTCGACATTCAGTACTTC
>TRBD2|TRBJ2-3|TRBV9|-
CASSVGLAGGSTDTQYF
TGTGCCAGCAGCGTAGGTCTAGCGGGGGGTAGCACAGATACGCAGTATTTT
>TRBD1|TRBJ1-2|TRBV2|-
CASSETGGRTF
TGTGCCAGCAGTGAAACAGGGGGCAGAACCTTC
>-|TRBJ2-5|TRBV11-2|-
CASSRGAGQETQYF
TGTGCCAGCAGCCGGGGGGCGGGGCAAGAGACCCAGTACTTC
>-|TRBJ1-6|TRBV6-5|once
CASSYSISQDSPLHF
TGTGCCAGCAGTTACTCGATTTCCCAGGATTCACCCCTCCACTTT
>TRBD1|TRBJ2-1|TRBV7-2|-
CASSPRDSASSYNEQFF
TGTGCCAGCAGCCCCCGGGACAGCGCGAGCTCCTACAATGAGCAGTTCTTC
>TRBD1|TRBJ1-2|TRBV28|-
CASRDSTNYGYTF
TGTGCCAGCCGGGACAGCACTAACTATGGCTACACCTTC
>TRBD1|TRBJ1-2|TRBV7-2|-
CASRRDRAQGYTF
TGTGCCAGCAGACGAGACAGGGCGCAAGGCTACACCTTC
>-|TRBJ1-1|TRBV5-1|-
CASSLDRMNTEAFF
TGCGCCAGCAGCTTGGACAGGATGAACACTGAAGCTTTCTTT
>-|TRBJ1-3|TRBV29-1|-
CSVVRGVGENTIYF
TGCAGCGTTGTACGGGGGGTAGGGGAAAACACCATATATTTT
>TRBD1|TRBJ1-4|TRBV23-1|-
CASSQVHRGMANEKLFF
TGCGCCAGCAGTCAAGTCCACAGGGGGATGGCTAATGAAAAACTGTTTTTT